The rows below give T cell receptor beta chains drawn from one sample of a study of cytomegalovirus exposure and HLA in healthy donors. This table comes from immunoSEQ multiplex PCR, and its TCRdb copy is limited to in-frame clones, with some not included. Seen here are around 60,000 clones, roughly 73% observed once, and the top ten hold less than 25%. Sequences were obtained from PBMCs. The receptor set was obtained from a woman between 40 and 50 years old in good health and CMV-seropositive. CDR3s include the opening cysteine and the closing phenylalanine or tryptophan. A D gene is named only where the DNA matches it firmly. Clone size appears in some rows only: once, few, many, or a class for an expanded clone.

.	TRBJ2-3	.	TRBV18	TGTGCCAGCTCCCCTCGGCAGGGTACAGATACGCAGTATTTT	CASSPRQGTDTQYF
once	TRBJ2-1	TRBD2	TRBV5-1	TGCGCCAGCCGACCGACTAGCGGGACATACAATGAGCAGTTCTTC	CASRPTSGTYNEQFF
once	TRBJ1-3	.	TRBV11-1	TGTGCCAGCAGCTTAGAGGGGTCCGGAAACACCATATATTTT	CASSLEGSGNTIYF
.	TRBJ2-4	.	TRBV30	TGTGCCTCGTCAGGACAGCTCGAAAACATTCAGTACTTC	CASSGQLENIQYF
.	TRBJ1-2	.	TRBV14	TGTGCCAGCAGCCAAGATCGGAGGGCCGGACGAGGGGGCTACACCTTC	CASSQDRRAGRGGYTF
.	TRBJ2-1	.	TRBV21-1	TGTGCCAGCCATATGCCCTCCTACAGGGGTTCCCCCACCTACAATGAGCAGTTCTTC	CASHMPSYRGSPTYNEQFF
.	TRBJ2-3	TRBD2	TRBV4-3	TGCGCCAGCAGCCCAGTTGGCGGGGGGGCCTACGATACGCAGTATTTT	CASSPVGGGAYDTQYF
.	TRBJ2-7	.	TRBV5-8	TGTGCCAGCAGCCGTAGGACTTCCTACTACGAGCAGTACTTC	CASSRRTSYYEQYF
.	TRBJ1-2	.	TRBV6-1	TGTGCCAGCAGTGGAGGGCGCGCTAACTATGGCTACACCTTC	CASSGGRANYGYTF
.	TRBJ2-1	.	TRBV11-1	TGTGCCAGCAGCTTAGACGGGGGGCCCAACAATGAGCAGTTCTTC	CASSLDGGPNNEQFF
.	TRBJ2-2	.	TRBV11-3	TGTGCCAGCAGCCCCGTACCGGCCGGGGAGCTGTTTTTT	CASSPVPAGELFF
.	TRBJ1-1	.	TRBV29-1	TGCAGCGTTTTGAGGAAGGCTGAAGCTTTCTTT	CSVLRKAEAFF
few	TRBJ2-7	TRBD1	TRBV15	TGTGCCACCAGCCCAGGGGGTTTTTCCGACGAGCAGTACTTC	CATSPGGFSDEQYF
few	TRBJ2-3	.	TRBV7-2	TGTGCCAGCAGCTTAGATGTTGGCAGGTCAGATACGCAGTATTTT	CASSLDVGRSDTQYF
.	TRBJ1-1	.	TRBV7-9	TGTGCCAGCAGCTCCCCCAACAGACAGGACACTGAAGCTTTCTTT	CASSSPNRQDTEAFF
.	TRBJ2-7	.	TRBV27	TGTGCCAGCGCCCAGTACGAACTTCTACAGGGATTTCCCTACGAGCAGTACTTC	CASAQYELLQGFPYEQYF
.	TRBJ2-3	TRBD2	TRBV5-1	TGCGCCAGCAGCCCCGGACTAGCGGGGCAAGATACGCAGTATTTT	CASSPGLAGQDTQYF
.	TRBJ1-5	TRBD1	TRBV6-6	TGTGCCAGTTCCCCAACCTCAGGGGGAGGTCAGCCCCAGCATTTT	CASSPTSGGGQPQHF
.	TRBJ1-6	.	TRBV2	TGTGCCAGCAGTGTAGAAGGGGTAGGTTCACCCCTCCACTTT	CASSVEGVGSPLHF
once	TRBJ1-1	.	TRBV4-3	TGCGCCAGCAGCCTATTCAGGGGCCCTGAGGCTCGCACTGAAGCTTTCTTT	CASSLFRGPEARTEAFF
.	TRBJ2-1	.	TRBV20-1	TGCAGTGCTGGGCATGAGCAGTTCTTC	CSAGHEQFF
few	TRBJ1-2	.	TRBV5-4	TGTGCCAGCAGCTTGGGGGGTGAGAGGGCGTATGGCTACACCTTC	CASSLGGERAYGYTF
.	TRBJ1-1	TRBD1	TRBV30	TGTGCCTGGGACAGGGGCATGAACACTGAAGCTTTCTTT	CAWDRGMNTEAFF
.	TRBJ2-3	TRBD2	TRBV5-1	TGCGCCAGCAGCTTGGGAGCGGGGGGGAGCACAGATACGCAGTATTTT	CASSLGAGGSTDTQYF
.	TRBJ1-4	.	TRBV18	TGTGCCAGCTCACCACCGGCAGTTGAAAAACTGTTTTTT	CASSPPAVEKLFF
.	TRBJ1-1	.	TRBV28	TGTGCCAGCAGGACGGGACAACTCTGGGCTTTCTTT	CASRTGQLWAFF
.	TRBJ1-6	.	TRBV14	TGTGCCAGCAGCCAAGGGGGCGCTTCACCCCTCCACTTT	CASSQGGASPLHF
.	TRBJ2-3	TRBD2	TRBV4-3	TGCGCCAGCAGCCAAGGAATACGGGGGGGCCGAGATACGCAGTATTTT	CASSQGIRGGRDTQYF
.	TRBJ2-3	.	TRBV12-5	TGTGCTAGTGGTTTGGGCGGGTTAACAGATACGCAGTATTTT	CASGLGGLTDTQYF
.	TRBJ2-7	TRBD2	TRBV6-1	TGTGCCAGCAGTGACCCGATTTCCCTGGGAGGGTTCAACCACGAGCAGTACTTC	CASSDPISLGGFNHEQYF
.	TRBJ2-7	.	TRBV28	TGTGCCAGTGGTAGTATTCGGGAGCAGTACTTC	CASGSIREQYF
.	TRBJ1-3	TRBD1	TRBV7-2	TGTGCCAGCAGCTCCCGATTGGGACAGGGAAGAAACACCATATATTTT	CASSSRLGQGRNTIYF
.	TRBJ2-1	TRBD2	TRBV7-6	TGTGCCAGCAGCTTAGCGCCCCAGCGGGATAGGAATGAGCAGTTCTTC	CASSLAPQRDRNEQFF
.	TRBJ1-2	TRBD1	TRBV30	TGTGCCTCTCAAATCGGGGACAGCTATGGCTACACCTTC	CASQIGDSYGYTF
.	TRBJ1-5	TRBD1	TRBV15	TGTGCCACTACCCCAACTACGACAGGGCGCAATCAGCCCCAGCATTTT	CATTPTTTGRNQPQHF
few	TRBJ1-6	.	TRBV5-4	TGTGCCAGCAGCCCAAGCGGGGACTATAATTCACCCCTCCACTTT	CASSPSGDYNSPLHF
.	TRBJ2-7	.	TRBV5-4	TGTGCCAGCAGCTATGACGGGGTCTACGAGCAGTACTTC	CASSYDGVYEQYF
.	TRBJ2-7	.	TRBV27	TGTGCCAGCAGTCCTAGACTCAACCCCTACGAGCAGTACTTC	CASSPRLNPYEQYF
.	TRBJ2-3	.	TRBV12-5	TGTGCTAGTGGTTTGGGACAGTACACAGATACGCAGTATTTT	CASGLGQYTDTQYF
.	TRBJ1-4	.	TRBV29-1	TGCAGCGTTCGGACTAATGAAAAACTGTTTTTT	CSVRTNEKLFF
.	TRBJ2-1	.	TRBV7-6	TGTGCCAGCAGTCCCGGGGAGCAGGAGCAGTTCTTC	CASSPGEQEQFF
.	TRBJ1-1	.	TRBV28	TGTGCCAGCAGTTCACAGGGTTTGTTCATTGAAGCTTTCTTT	CASSSQGLFIEAFF
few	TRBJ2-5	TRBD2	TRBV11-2	TGTGCCAGCAGCCCTAGGGCTAGCGGGGGGTCTCAAGAGACCCAGTACTTC	CASSPRASGGSQETQYF
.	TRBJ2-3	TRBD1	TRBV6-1	TGTGCCAGCAGCAGAGGACAGGGGGGCACAGATACGCAGTATTTT	CASSRGQGGTDTQYF
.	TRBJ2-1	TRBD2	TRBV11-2	TGTGCCAGCAGCCTCACTACTAGCGGCTACTACAATGAGCAGTTCTTC	CASSLTTSGYYNEQFF
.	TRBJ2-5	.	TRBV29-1	TGCAGCGTTTCCCGATCAGGGGACATCCAAGAGACCCAGTACTTC	CSVSRSGDIQETQYF
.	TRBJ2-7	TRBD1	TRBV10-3	TGTGCCGCCCGGACAGGGGCGAACGAGCAGTACTTC	CAARTGANEQYF